This is a list of T cell receptor beta chains from one sample in a study of OX40 agonist ivuxolimab in advanced cancers. Libraries were prepared by immunoSEQ multiplex PCR; TCRdb keeps only in-frame clonotypes and omits some of them. Among tens of thousands of clones listed, 65% to 90% were seen once. Specimen: CD4+ or CD8+ T cells sorted from blood, collected in a trial of the OX40 agonist ivuxolimab. The receptors derive from an adult with an advanced solid tumor such as melanoma, head and neck, liver or kidney cancer. The CDR3 runs from the conserved cysteine through the conserved F or W. A D gene is named only where the DNA matches it firmly. Some rows have no size entry. The others give once, few or many, or a class for an expanded clone.

clone_size j_call d_call v_call cdr3_nt cdr3_aa
. TRBJ2-3 TRBD1 TRBV19 TGTGCCAGTTCCGGCAGGGGGCTTTCAGATACGCAGTATTTT CASSGRGLSDTQYF
. TRBJ2-3 TRBD1 TRBV2 TGTGCCAGCAGCTACAGGGGGATGACAGATACGCAGTATTTT CASSYRGMTDTQYF
. TRBJ1-3 TRBD1 TRBV5-1 TGCGCCAGCAGCTTTACAACAGGGGTAGTCTCTGGAAACACCATATATTTT CASSFTTGVVSGNTIYF
. TRBJ1-2 TRBD1 TRBV6-5 TGTGCCAGCAGTTACTCTGCAGGGGGTGGCTACACCTTC CASSYSAGGGYTF
. TRBJ1-1 TRBD1 TRBV29-1 TGCAGCGTTATTATAGGACAGGGTCGGGCTTTCTTT CSVIIGQGRAFF
. TRBJ2-2 TRBD2 TRBV4-1 TGCGCCAGCAGCCAAAGATCGGGGGGGGCGAACACCGGGGAGCTGTTTTTT CASSQRSGGANTGELFF
. TRBJ2-7 . TRBV2 TGTGCCAGCTCAGGGGAGACCTACGAGCAGTACTTC CASSGETYEQYF
. TRBJ2-3 . TRBV16 TGTGCCAGCAGCCAATTGGCAACAGGGACAGATACGCAGTATTTT CASSQLATGTDTQYF
. TRBJ2-1 . TRBV4-2 TGTGCCAGCAGCCAAGAGGGCGGGACGGGCCGTGAGCAGTTCTTC CASSQEGGTGREQFF
. TRBJ2-5 . TRBV5-1 TGCGCCAGCAAAAAGAGGACCCACGTCCAAGAGACCCAGTACTTC CASKKRTHVQETQYF
. TRBJ2-3 . TRBV12-5 TGTGCTAGTGGTTTGCCTACGTCGGATACGCAGTATTTT CASGLPTSDTQYF
. TRBJ1-4 . TRBV27 TGTGCCAGCGCCCGGGATCCTAGGCAGGAAAAACTGTTTTTT CASARDPRQEKLFF
. TRBJ2-2 TRBD2 TRBV6-1 TGTGCCAGCCGGATCGCGGGAGCCCCCGGGGAGCTGTTTTTT CASRIAGAPGELFF
. TRBJ2-3 . TRBV7-7 TGTGCCAGCAGCAAGGGAAAAGGATCTGGCACAGATACGCAGTATTTT CASSKGKGSGTDTQYF
. TRBJ1-1 . TRBV19 TGTGCCAGTAGTGTCCGTACACAGGGACGGGGAGAAGCTTTCTTT CASSVRTQGRGEAFF
once TRBJ1-5 . TRBV6-4 TGTGCCAGCAGTGCCTCAGGTACGAGTCAGCCCCAGCATTTT CASSASGTSQPQHF
. TRBJ1-6 . TRBV6-1 TGTGCCAGCAGTGAAGTGGGGAGTGGCCCTAATGGATCACCCCTCCACTTT CASSEVGSGPNGSPLHF
medium-sized TRBJ2-7 TRBD1 TRBV9 TGTGCCAGCAGTATAGGGCACGGACAGGGGAACAACGAGCAGTACTTC CASSIGHGQGNNEQYF
. TRBJ2-7 . TRBV5-1 TGCGCCAGCAGCTTTACACCCGGCGGAACCTACGAGCAGTACTTC CASSFTPGGTYEQYF
few TRBJ2-1 TRBD1 TRBV10-3 TGTGCCATCAGTAATCCCGGGACAGGGAATCCCAATGAGCAGTTCTTC CAISNPGTGNPNEQFF
. TRBJ2-6 TRBD1 TRBV15 TGTGCCACCAGCAGAGAGGTAGGGGGCTGGTCTGGGGCCAACGTCCTGACTTTC CATSREVGGWSGANVLTF
. TRBJ2-3 . TRBV9 TGTGCCAGCAGCGTAGACGGGACACCTACGGATACGCAGTATTTT CASSVDGTPTDTQYF
. TRBJ2-7 TRBD2 TRBV7-9 TGTGCCAGCAGCTACCCCCCGGGGACTAGCGGCTACGAGCAGTACTTC CASSYPPGTSGYEQYF
. TRBJ2-7 TRBD1 TRBV5-5 TGTGCCAGCAGCTTACAGGGGTTCGGCGAGCAGTACTTC CASSLQGFGEQYF
. TRBJ1-2 . TRBV5-4 TGTGCCAGCAGCTTGTTCCGGTTCACTCAAGTGGGCTACACCTTC CASSLFRFTQVGYTF
. TRBJ1-1 TRBD1 TRBV6-1 TGTGCCAGCAGTGATCTCAGGGGGCGGCAAGCTTTCTTT CASSDLRGRQAFF